These 4 T cell receptor beta chains originate from one sample sequenced in a study of Tregs in tolerant kidney transplant recipients. Mixed chimerism was transient after nonmyeloablative marrow transplants from related graft donors. Profiling relied on immunoSEQ multiplex PCR, and the TCRdb table lists in-frame clones only, not all of them. Here the sample spans 55,000 to 75,000 clones, more than 75% being singletons. The sample consisted of CD4+ T cells from blood (PBMCs), taken 6 months after the transplant. The receptors derive from a human patient who received a combined kidney and bone marrow transplant. These T cells may partly come from the graft donor.

The chain couples TRBV5-4 to TRBJ2-2; D possibly corresponds to TRBD2 (6 bases). The V gene's germline CDR1 is SGHNT and CDR2 YYREEE (reference sequence). The V and J ends lost 3 bases and 7 bases respectively, with 13 bases between them. CDR3 length equals 14 residues. The CDR3 DNA is TGTGCCAGCAGCTCCATTAGCGGCCACGGGGAGCTGTTTTTT. This sequence encodes CASSSISGHGELFF.

This clone was seen once. This sequence joins TRBV7-3 and TRBJ2-2, with 12 bases aligning to TRBD2. Germline lookup yields CDR1 SGHTA and CDR2 FQGTGA. The CDR3 is 14 residues long. V shed 3 bases and J 9 bases; nucleotides not matched to a gene: 2. CDR3 sequence reads: CASSFGTSGRELFF. CDR3 nucleotides: TGTGCCAGCAGCTTTGGGACTAGCGGGCGGGAGCTGTTTTTT.

To note about this clone: Compared with germline, one end of the junction differs, possibly owing to a read error. The chain carries TRBV19 and TRBJ1-2, with D possibly matching TRBD1 (6 bases). This CDR3 spans 15 amino acids. Germline CDR1 reads LNHDA; CDR2 reads SQIVND (reference sequence). As DNA, the CDR3 is TGTGCCAGTAGTATAGGCCCTTGCACAGGGATCCAACTACACTTC. This gives the protein CASSIGPCTGIQLHF.

V gene TRBV18 combines with J gene TRBJ2-3; 8 bases agree with TRBD1. V lost 6 bases and J lost 4; bases outside the gene matches: 12. This CDR3 spans 16 amino acids. CDR1 is KGHSH, CDR2 LQKENI, per germline. The CDR3 DNA reads TGTGCCAGCTCCCAGACCACAGGGGGGAGTGCAGATACGCAGTATTTT. Amino acid sequence: CASSQTTGGSADTQYF.